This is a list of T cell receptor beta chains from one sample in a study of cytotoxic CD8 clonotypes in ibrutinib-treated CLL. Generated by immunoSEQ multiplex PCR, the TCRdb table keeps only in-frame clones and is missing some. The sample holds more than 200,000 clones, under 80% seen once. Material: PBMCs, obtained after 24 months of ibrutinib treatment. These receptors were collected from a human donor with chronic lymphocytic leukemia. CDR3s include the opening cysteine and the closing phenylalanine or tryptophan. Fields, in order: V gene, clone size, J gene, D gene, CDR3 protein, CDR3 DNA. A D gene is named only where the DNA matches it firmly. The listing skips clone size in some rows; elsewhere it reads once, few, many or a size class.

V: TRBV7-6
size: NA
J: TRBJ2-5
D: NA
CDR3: CASSSAREGETQYF
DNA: TGTGCCAGCAGCTCAGCAAGAGAGGGAGAGACCCAGTACTTC

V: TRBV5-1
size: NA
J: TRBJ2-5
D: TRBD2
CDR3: CASSFLTSVGGETQYF
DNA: TGCGCCAGCAGCTTCCTGACTAGCGTAGGGGGAGAGACCCAGTACTTC

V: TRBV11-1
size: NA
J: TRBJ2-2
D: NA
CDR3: CASRGDTNTGELFF
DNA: TGTGCCAGCAGAGGGGACACGAACACCGGGGAGCTGTTTTTT

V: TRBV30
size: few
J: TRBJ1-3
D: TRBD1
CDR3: CAWSDRGGGNTIYF
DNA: TGTGCCTGGAGTGACAGGGGAGGTGGAAACACCATATATTTT

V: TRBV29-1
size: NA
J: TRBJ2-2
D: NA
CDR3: CSVVLAANTGELFF
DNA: TGCAGCGTTGTACTAGCCGCGAACACCGGGGAGCTGTTTTTT

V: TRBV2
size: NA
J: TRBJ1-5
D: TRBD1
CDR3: CASSDSGQVGQPQHF
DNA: TGTGCCAGCAGTGACTCTGGACAGGTCGGTCAGCCCCAGCATTTT

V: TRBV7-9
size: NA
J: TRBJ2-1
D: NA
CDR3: CASSPGYEQFF
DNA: TGTGCCAGCAGCCCAGGGTATGAGCAGTTCTTC

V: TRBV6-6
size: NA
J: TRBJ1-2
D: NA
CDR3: CASSYPKQNYGYTF
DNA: TGTGCCAGCAGTTACCCCAAACAAAACTATGGCTACACCTTC

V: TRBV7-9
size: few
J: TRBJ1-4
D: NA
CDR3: CASSYLVLTNEKLFF
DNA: TGTGCCAGCAGTTATCTCGTCTTAACTAATGAAAAACTGTTTTTT

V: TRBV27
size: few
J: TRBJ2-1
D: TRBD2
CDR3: CASSLSGSGNEQFF
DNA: TGTGCCAGCAGTCTTAGCGGGAGCGGGAATGAGCAGTTCTTC

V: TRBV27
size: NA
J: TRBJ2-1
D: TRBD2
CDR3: CASSLRSGSSNEQFF
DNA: TGTGCCAGCAGTTTGAGAAGCGGGAGTTCTAATGAGCAGTTCTTC

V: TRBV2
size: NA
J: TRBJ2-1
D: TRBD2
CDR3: CASSNRLAGYNEQFF
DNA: TGTGCCAGCAGCAACAGACTAGCGGGTTACAATGAGCAGTTCTTC

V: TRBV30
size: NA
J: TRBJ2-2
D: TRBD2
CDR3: CAWSREGWTGELFF
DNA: TGTGCCTGGAGTCGGGAGGGATGGACCGGGGAGCTGTTTTTT

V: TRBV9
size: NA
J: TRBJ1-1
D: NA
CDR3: CASSVSGETKAFF
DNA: TGTGCCAGCAGCGTGTCTGGGGAAACGAAAGCTTTCTTT

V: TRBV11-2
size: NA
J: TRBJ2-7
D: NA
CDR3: CASSFTISPGYEQYF
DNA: TGTGCCAGCAGCTTTACAATTTCTCCCGGCTACGAGCAGTACTTC

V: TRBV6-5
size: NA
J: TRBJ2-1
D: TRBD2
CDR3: CASSQREGPYNEQFF
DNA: TGTGCCAGCAGTCAACGGGAGGGCCCCTACAATGAGCAGTTCTTC

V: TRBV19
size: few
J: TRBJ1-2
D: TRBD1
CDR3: CASEDRPNYGYTF
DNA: TGTGCCAGTGAGGACAGGCCTAACTATGGCTACACCTTC

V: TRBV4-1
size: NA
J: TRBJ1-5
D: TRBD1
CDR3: CASSQEDRVDQPQHF
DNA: TGCGCCAGCAGCCAAGAGGACAGGGTTGATCAGCCCCAGCATTTT

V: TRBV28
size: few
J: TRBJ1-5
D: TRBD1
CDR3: CASSLGTDEPQHF
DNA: TGTGCCAGCAGTTTAGGGACAGACGAGCCCCAGCATTTT

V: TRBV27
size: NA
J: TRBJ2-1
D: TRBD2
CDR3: CAKLTGDREGRGEQFF
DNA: TGTGCCAAACTAACCGGGGACCGGGAGGGCCGGGGAGAGCAGTTCTTC

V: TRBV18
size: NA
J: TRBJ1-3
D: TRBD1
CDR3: CASSEGAVGNTIYF
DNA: TGTGCCAGCTCCGAGGGGGCCGTCGGAAACACCATATATTTT

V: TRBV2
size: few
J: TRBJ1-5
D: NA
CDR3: CASSVYGGQPQHF
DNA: TGTGCCAGCAGTGTATACGGCGGTCAGCCCCAGCATTTT

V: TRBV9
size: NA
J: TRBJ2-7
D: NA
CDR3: CASSVGGLPSSYEQYF
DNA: TGTGCCAGCAGCGTAGGAGGACTACCTAGCTCCTACGAGCAGTACTTC

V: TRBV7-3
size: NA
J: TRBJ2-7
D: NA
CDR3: CASSPSHEQYF
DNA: TGTGCCAGCAGCCCCTCGCACGAGCAGTACTTC

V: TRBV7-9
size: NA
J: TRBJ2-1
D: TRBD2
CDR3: CAIIARTSSPWDNEQFF
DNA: TGTGCCATCATTGCGCGGACTAGCTCCCCTTGGGACAATGAGCAGTTCTTC

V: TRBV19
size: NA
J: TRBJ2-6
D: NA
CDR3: CASSPGFGANVLTF
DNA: TGTGCCAGTAGTCCAGGCTTTGGGGCCAACGTCCTGACTTTC

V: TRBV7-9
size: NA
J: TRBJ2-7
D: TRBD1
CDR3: CASSRTGTGAIEQYF
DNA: TGTGCCAGCAGCCGAACCGGGACAGGGGCCATTGAGCAGTACTTC

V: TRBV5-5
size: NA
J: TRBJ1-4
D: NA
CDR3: CASSLAGGTGGEKLFF
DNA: TGTGCCAGCAGCTTGGCCGGCGGTACGGGAGGTGAAAAACTGTTTTTT

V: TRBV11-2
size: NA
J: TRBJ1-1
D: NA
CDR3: CASSLRMGDAEAFF
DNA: TGTGCCAGCAGCTTAAGAATGGGGGACGCTGAAGCTTTCTTT

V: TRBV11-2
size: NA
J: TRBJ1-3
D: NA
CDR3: CASSLDDSGNTIYF
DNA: TGTGCCAGCAGCTTAGATGACAGCGGAAACACCATATATTTT

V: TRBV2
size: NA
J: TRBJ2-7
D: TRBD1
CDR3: CASSLTSTGGVEQYF
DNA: TGTGCCAGCAGCCTAACGTCGACAGGGGGCGTAGAGCAGTACTTC

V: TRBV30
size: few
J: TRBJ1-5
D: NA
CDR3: CAWSLGGQSNQPQHF
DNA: TGTGCCTGGAGCCTCGGCGGGCAGAGTAATCAGCCCCAGCATTTT

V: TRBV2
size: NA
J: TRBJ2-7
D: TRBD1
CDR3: CASVAGQGVYEQYF
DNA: TGTGCCAGCGTCGCGGGACAGGGTGTTTACGAGCAGTACTTC

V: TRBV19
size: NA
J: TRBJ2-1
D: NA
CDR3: CASSIEGPYNEQFF
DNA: TGTGCCAGTAGTATCGAGGGGCCATACAATGAGCAGTTCTTC

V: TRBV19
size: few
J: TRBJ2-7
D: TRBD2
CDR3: CASSFYSGSSYEQYF
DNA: TGTGCCAGTAGTTTTTATAGCGGGAGCTCCTACGAGCAGTACTTC

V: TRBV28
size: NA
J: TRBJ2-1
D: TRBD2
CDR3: CASSSPGGGRYNEQFF
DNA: TGTGCCAGCAGTTCCCCAGGCGGGGGGCGATACAATGAGCAGTTCTTC

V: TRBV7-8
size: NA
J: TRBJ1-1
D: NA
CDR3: CASSLVEGVRTEAFF
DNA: TGTGCCAGCAGCTTAGTGGAGGGAGTTCGGACTGAAGCTTTCTTT

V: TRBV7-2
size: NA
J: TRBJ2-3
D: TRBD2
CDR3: CASSPVHGGADTQYF
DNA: TGTGCCAGCAGCCCGGTCCATGGGGGGGCAGATACGCAGTATTTT

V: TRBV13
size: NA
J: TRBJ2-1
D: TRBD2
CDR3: CASSLRTSGDNEQFF
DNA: TGTGCCAGCAGCTTAAGGACTAGCGGAGACAATGAGCAGTTCTTC

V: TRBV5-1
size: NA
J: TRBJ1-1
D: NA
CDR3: CASSLFGVGTEAFF
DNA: TGCGCCAGCAGCTTGTTCGGGGTCGGCACTGAAGCTTTCTTT

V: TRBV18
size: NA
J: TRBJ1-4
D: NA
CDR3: CASSPTEATNEKLFF
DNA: TGTGCCAGCTCACCTACGGAAGCAACTAATGAAAAACTGTTTTTT

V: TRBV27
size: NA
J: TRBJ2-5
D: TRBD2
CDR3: CASSWGGRASETQYF
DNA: TGTGCCAGCAGTTGGGGCGGGAGGGCCTCAGAGACCCAGTACTTC

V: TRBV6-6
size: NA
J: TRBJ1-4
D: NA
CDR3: CASSFATNEKLFF
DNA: TGTGCCAGCTCGTTCGCAACTAATGAAAAACTGTTTTTT

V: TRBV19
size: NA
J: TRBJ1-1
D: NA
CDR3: CASSTWPTTLNTEAFF
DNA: TGTGCCAGTAGTACCTGGCCCACAACCCTGAACACTGAAGCTTTCTTT

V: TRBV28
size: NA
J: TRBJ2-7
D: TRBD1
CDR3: CASSRTGWYEQYF
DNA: TGTGCCAGCAGTCGGACAGGGTGGTACGAGCAGTACTTC

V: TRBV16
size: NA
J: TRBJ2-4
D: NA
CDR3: CASSLGTKNIQYF
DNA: TGTGCCAGCAGCCTGGGAACCAAAAACATTCAGTACTTC

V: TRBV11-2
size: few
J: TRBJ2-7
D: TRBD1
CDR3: CASSHRDRVDEQYF
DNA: TGTGCCAGCAGCCACAGGGACAGGGTGGACGAGCAGTACTTC

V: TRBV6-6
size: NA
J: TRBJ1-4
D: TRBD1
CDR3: CASIPSGTDSFEKLFF
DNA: TGTGCCAGCATCCCCTCCGGGACAGATAGTTTTGAAAAACTGTTTTTT

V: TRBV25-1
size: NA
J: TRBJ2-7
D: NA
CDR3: CASSDLPHSYEQYF
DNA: TGTGCCAGCAGTGATCTCCCACATTCCTACGAGCAGTACTTC

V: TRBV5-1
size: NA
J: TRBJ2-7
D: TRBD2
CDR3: CASSLGGLAGNEQYF
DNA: TGCGCCAGCAGCTTGGGAGGACTAGCGGGAAACGAGCAGTACTTC

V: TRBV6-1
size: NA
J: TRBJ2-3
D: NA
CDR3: CAGSAEWVDTQYF
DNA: TGTGCCGGCTCGGCGGAGTGGGTGGATACGCAGTATTTT

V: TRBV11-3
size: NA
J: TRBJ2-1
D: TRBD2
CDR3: CASSLVAGAYNEQFF
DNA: TGTGCCAGCAGCTTAGTAGCGGGAGCCTACAATGAGCAGTTCTTC

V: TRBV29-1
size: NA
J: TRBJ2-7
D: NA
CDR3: CSVAWSSYEQYF
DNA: TGCAGCGTTGCTTGGAGCTCCTACGAGCAGTACTTC

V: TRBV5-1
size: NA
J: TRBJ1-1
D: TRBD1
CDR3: CASSLEGADTEAFF
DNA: TGCGCCAGCAGCTTGGAGGGGGCGGACACTGAAGCTTTCTTT

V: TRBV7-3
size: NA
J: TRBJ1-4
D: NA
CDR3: CASGETTTNEKLFF
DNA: TGTGCCAGCGGCGAGACAACAACTAATGAAAAACTGTTTTTT